The clone carrying this T cell receptor beta chain was detected a few times. The antigen is unknown. This entry comes from a study of T cells in Graves' hyperthyroidism and ophthalmopathy. Whole-study findings and limits: Ophthalmopathy was model-predicted a median 6.5 months pre-onset. Most thyroid clonotypes expanded above 0.001 appeared in blood too.

Participants, patients aged 18 to 65, had newly diagnosed hyperthyroidism with a duration under 2 months. Amplified TCR beta CDR3 regions came from RNA transcripts. Using the HTBI primer set, a first-round RT-PCR was run on the TCR CDR3. TCRdb reprocessed the multiplex PCR reads via MiXCR and lists one record per CDR3 protein. This sample yields approximately 590,000 distinct CDR3 sequences, of which 15% to 19% are seen a single time; about 7% belongs to the top ten. J was trimmed by 5 bases and V by 0 bases; bases with no gene match: 5. The CDR3 length is 14 residues. CDR1 is DFQATT and CDR2 is SNEGSKA in the germline V gene (reference sequence).

Sequences were obtained from blood. V usage is TRBV20-1 and J usage is TRBJ2-7; 9 bases agree with TRBD1. This TCR derives from a woman under 40 with Graves' hyperthyroidism. This CDR3 is CSARDPTGGDEQYF. CDR3 nucleotide sequence: TGCAGTGCTAGAGATCCGACAGGGGGTGACGAGCAGTACTTC.